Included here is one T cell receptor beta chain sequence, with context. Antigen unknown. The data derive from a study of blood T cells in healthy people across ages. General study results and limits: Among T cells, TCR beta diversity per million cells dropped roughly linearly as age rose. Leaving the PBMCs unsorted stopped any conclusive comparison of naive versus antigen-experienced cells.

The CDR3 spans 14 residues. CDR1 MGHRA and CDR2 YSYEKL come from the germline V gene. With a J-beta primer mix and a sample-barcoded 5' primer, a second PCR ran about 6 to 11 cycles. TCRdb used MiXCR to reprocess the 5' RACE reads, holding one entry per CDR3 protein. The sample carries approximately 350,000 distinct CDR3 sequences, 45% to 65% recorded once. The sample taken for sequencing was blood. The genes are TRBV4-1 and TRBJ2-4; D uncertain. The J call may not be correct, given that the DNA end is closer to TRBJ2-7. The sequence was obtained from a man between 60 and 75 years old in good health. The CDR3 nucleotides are TGCGCCAGCAGCCAAGTAGCTAGTGGATACGAGCAGTACTTC. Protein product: CASSQVASGYEQYF.